The 9 T cell receptor beta chains given below trace back to one sample, sequenced in a study of blood T cell repertoires in COVID-19. The assay was immunoSEQ multiplex PCR, and TCRdb's table has in-frame clones only and misses some. Of tens of thousands of clones listed, around 79% are singletons. Sequencing was carried out using peripheral blood. These receptors were collected from a man aged 55 to 70 with acute or convalescent COVID-19.

The chain is built from TRBV11-1 and TRBJ2-7; D gene ambiguous. The ends were cut back, 1 base at V and 6 bases at J, with 13 bases in the middle. There are 14 residues in the CDR3. The germline V gene encodes CDR1 SGHAT and CDR2 FQDESV (reference sequence). CDR3 sequence reads: CASSLGHYTLEQYF. The CDR3 DNA reads TGTGCCAGCAGCTTAGGCCATTACACCCTCGAGCAGTACTTC.

The chain joins TRBV5-4 to TRBJ1-2; 7 bases agree with TRBD1. The CDR3 spans 15 residues. Unmatched junction bases numbered 18, after V lost 6 bases and J lost 10 bases. Germline loops: CDR1 SGHNT, CDR2 YYREEE (reference sequence). The CDR3 sequence is CASTDSDRVFSSYTF. Here the CDR3 DNA reads TGTGCCAGCACCGATTCCGACAGGGTCTTTTCTTCCTACACCTTC.

V usage is TRBV5-6 and J usage is TRBJ1-1; TRBD1 agrees at 9 bases. V shed 4 bases and J 0 bases; nucleotides not matched to a gene: 4. Germline V gene data show CDR1 as SGHDT and CDR2 as YYEEEE. The CDR3 consists of 15 residues. In DNA, the CDR3 is TGTGCCAGCAGCCCCCGGGACAGGGTGAACACTGAAGCTTTCTTT. This sequence encodes CASSPRDRVNTEAFF.

The chain uses TRBV11-2 and TRBJ1-1; TRBD1 might be the D (5 bases). This CDR3 contains 14 residues. The germline V and J ends were trimmed by 0 bases and 1 base, with 6 bases remaining between them. CDR1 is SGHAT, CDR2 FQNNGV, per germline. CDR3 sequence (DNA): TGTGCCAGCAGCTTAGACGGGGGGAACACTGAAGCTTTCTTT. This encodes CASSLDGGNTEAFF.

The genes are TRBV5-6 and TRBJ1-2; the D gene is possibly TRBD1 (6 bases). CDR3 length equals 14 residues. Per the germline V gene, CDR1 is SGHDT and CDR2 is YYEEEE. V gave up 5 bases and J gave up 1 base, with 12 bases separating them. The CDR3 nucleotides read TGTGCCAGCAGGAGGGACACCCTTAACTATGGCTACACCTTC. This gives the protein CASRRDTLNYGYTF.

The chain has TRBV12-5 and TRBJ2-1, with a possible D match to TRBD1 (6 bases). The V gene's germline CDR1 is LGHNT and CDR2 FRNRAP. The length of the CDR3 is 14 residues. Between the trimmed V and J ends, which lost 1 base and 5 bases, there was a span of 9 bases. CDR3 DNA sequence: TGTGCTAGTGGTTTGGGACAGGTTAACAATGAGCAGTTCTTC. Residues: CASGLGQVNNEQFF. The variable domain in full, with the rest retrieved from reference TRBV12-5 and TRBJ2-1, is DARVTQTPRHKVTEMGQEVTMRCQPILGHNTVFWYRQTMMQGLELLAYFRNRAPLDDSGMPKDRFSAEMPDATLATLKIQPSEPRDSAVYFCASGLGQVNNEQFFGPGTRLTVL.

As concerns this clone: Germline and junction disagree at one end, which may indicate a read error. V gene TRBV20-1 combines with J gene TRBJ2-1; TRBD1 matches 9 bases. CDR1 is DFQATT and CDR2 is SNEGSKA in the germline V gene (reference sequence). This CDR3 is built from 10 residues. CDR3 in amino acids: CSAIDRGLLF. The CDR3 DNA sequence: TGCAGTGCCATTGACAGGGGGTTACTCTTC.

V is TRBV10-1 and J is TRBJ2-3; D gene unclear. From germline, CDR1 is WNHNN and CDR2 SYGVQD (reference sequence). This CDR3 has 14 residues. V lost 0 bases and J 11 bases, leaving 15 bases between the germline ends. The chain's CDR3 is CASSESVAWPEQYF. The CDR3 bases are TGCGCCAGCAGTGAGTCGGTAGCCTGGCCGGAGCAGTATTTT.

This clone has only a few counts. V and J are TRBV19 and TRBJ2-7; D gene ambiguous. Germline V gene data show CDR1 as LNHDA and CDR2 as SQIVND (reference sequence). V lost 5 bases to trimming and J lost 2 bases, with 7 bases between them. The CDR3 length is 12 residues. The CDR3 protein is CASSHRTYEQYF. CDR3 bases: TGTGCCAGTAGTCACAGAACCTACGAGCAGTACTTC.